This TCR beta chain was captured in a study of regulatory T cells in long-lasting Graves disease (dated by TCRdb to 2020 to 2022). For context, the study as a whole: Antithyroid drugs had been taken for less than 3 months by newly diagnosed Graves' disease patients. The study took place in China and was registered as a clinical trial. TCR sequencing covered some 13 persistent and roughly 20 newly diagnosed Graves' disease patients, about 35 samples in total. Persistent Graves' disease patients were compared with newly diagnosed Graves' disease patients by peripheral blood TCR sequencing and RNA sequencing. General findings and caveats noted by the study authors: Sequencing and analysis were limited to the TCR beta chain. The study examined only peripheral blood because the primary lesion, thyroid tissue, could not be accessed. Persistent disease showed preferential use of TRBV28, TRBJ1-2 and TRBJ2-5, whereas newly diagnosed disease favored TRBV20-1 and TRBJ2-1. A larger number of public clonotypes was shared among persistent patients (approximately 2,500) than among newly diagnosed patients (roughly 1,000). Persistent Graves' disease patients showed lower TCR Shannon entropy and fewer highly expanded clones than newly diagnosed patients, suggesting clonal expansion. As a limitation, the authors acknowledged that the small sample size may reduce accuracy.

Its CDR3 holds 15 amino acids, cysteine through phenylalanine. Solely the CDR3 DNA is kept, with 45 bases framed from the first base. From the germline V gene, CDR1 is MGHRA and CDR2 is YSYEKL. The germline ends are 9 bases apart after V is trimmed by 0 bases and J by 3 bases. Library preparation was by multiplex PCR. Instrument used: Illumina HiSeq 4000. iRepertoire HTBI primers and Arm-PCR amplification of CDR3 regions were used to construct TCR beta libraries. Before sequencing, the PCR products went through gel purification. The source study handled its data this way. A total of roughly 67 TRBV and some 15 TRBJ segments were identified across samples and were used for gene usage analysis of CDR3 amino acid clonotypes. COPE and FqMerger were used to merge filtered high-quality paired reads into contigs. BLAST was used to align contigs to the IMGT TRBV, TRBD and TRBJ reference genes, and CDR3 was defined following IMGT. Any clonotype with a frequency above 0.1% was classified as a highly expanded clone. Shannon entropy served as the measure of repertoire diversity, while the Gini coefficient captured V-J evenness. A clonotype was considered public if more than one individual shared it. The public reads were quality trimmed at Q25 with fastp and then assembled into clones with MiXCR by TCRdb, keeping productive beta chains. Under each unique CDR3 protein, matching rows form one entry showing the most common genes and DNA. These V and J calls are TCRdb output, not the study's own analysis. A total of hundreds of thousands of distinct CDR3 sequences appear in this sample, under 20% of them only once. The top ten hold 15% to 20% of the sample.

The time point label of this sample denotes: newly diagnosed GD, antithyroid drugs for less than 3 months. For both TCR sequencing and RNA sequencing, RNA was extracted from PBMCs using TRIzol. The diagnosis of Graves' disease was made according to American Thyroid Association guidelines. Patients for the study were recruited at an endocrinology department in Xi'an, China. Each patient gave approximately 8.8 milliliters of peripheral blood, collected in an EDTA anticoagulant tube. Ficoll Paque Plus density gradient separation was used to isolate PBMCs, and no additional T cell sorting was done. An Agilent 2100 Bioanalyzer and agarose gel were used to check RNA quality, while a NanoDrop 2000 measured RNA concentration. About this clonotype: Its cognate antigen has yet to be identified. Base qualities were left out, and no much larger clone turns up one base away.

A further study also used this sample, focusing on T cells in Graves' hyperthyroidism and ophthalmopathy. The second study's paper adds: Stable Graves' hyperthyroidism was defined as no progression to ophthalmopathy during 18 months of follow-up. Hyperthyroidism patients were newly diagnosed, had a disease duration of under 2 months, and were aged 18 to 65 years. Exclusion was applied to patients with uncontrolled infections, other autoimmune diseases, pregnancy or lactation. Diagnoses were established on the basis of clinical symptoms, serum thyroxine and TRAb, thyroid ultrasound, and orbital computed tomography. For the first round of RT-PCR on the TCR CDR3, the HTBI primer set was used together with the Qiagen OneStep RT-PCR kit. Most expanded thyroid clonotypes (frequency above 0.001) were also detected in blood, suggesting blood repertoires may reflect thyroid immune responses. Ophthalmopathy was separated from stable hyperthyroidism by a 13 V-J signature model, with just over 85% sensitivity and about 81% specificity obtained in cross-validation and 80%/75% obtained in testing. In validation, the model predicted progression to ophthalmopathy a median of roughly 6.5 months before onset, with approximately 68% sensitivity and roughly 77% specificity. To identify distinguishing TCR V-J signatures, a discovery cohort of about a hundred patients was used, comprising 40 to 45 with Graves' ophthalmopathy and 55 to 65 with stable Graves' hyperthyroidism. Prospective prediction of ophthalmopathy was tested in an independent validation cohort consisting of 18 hyperthyroidism patients and more than 15 patients who later progressed to ophthalmopathy. For training and testing, the 100 or so patients in the discovery cohort were randomly divided in a 7:3 ratio. The study also compared thyroid tissue and blood T-cell repertoires from several Graves' hyperthyroidism patients. Following sampling, methimazole starting at 30 mg daily was given to hyperthyroidism patients, and high-dose intravenous methylprednisolone was given to ophthalmopathy patients. Libraries were constructed in a second round of multiplex PCR, after which size selection and purification were carried out. The libraries were sequenced on an Illumina HiSeq2000 using paired-end 100 bp reads. SOAPnuke was used to process the raw data, removing reads that contained adapters or uncalled bases, had a mean Phred below 15, or lacked an exact match to the constant primer or identifier. High-quality paired reads were merged using COPE v1.2.5, and each unique nucleotide sequence was defined as a clonotype. MiTCR v1.1 was used to align clonotypes to the IMGT TRBV, TRBD and TRBJ reference segments. The analysis was restricted to V-J combinations with a frequency above 0.0001, which together covered roughly 99% of the repertoires. A TCS score was defined as the ratio between F50 (clonal expansion) and ExV (chaos), using BLOSUM62-based TCRdist between CDR3 peptides within each V-J. Welch's t-statistics and random forest reduced around 550 V-J features to fewer than 15, which were used in a naive Bayes classifier (R e1071). No statistical method was used to set the sample size in advance, and investigators knew the group allocation. The paper reports TCR Vbeta CDR3 sequencing of over 120 peripheral blood samples: under 45 ophthalmopathy, fewer than 80 hyperthyroidism and around 17 progressor patients.

Here the chain combines TRBV4-1 and TRBJ1-5; no D gene call is confident. The sequence derives from a woman between 25 and 40 years old with Graves disease. Donor details come from another sample of the same person, matched by shared clones. The source material was peripheral blood mononuclear cells (PBMCs), sampled at new diagnosis, from a patient treated with antithyroid drugs. The CDR3 is CASSQEAHLNQPQHF. The DNA sequence is given as TGCGCCAGCAGCCAAGAGGCACACCTCAATCAGCCCCAGCATTTT.